The next 12 T cell receptor beta chains were all read from a single sample in a study of T cells in Graves' hyperthyroidism and ophthalmopathy. From RNA transcripts, TCR beta CDR3 regions were amplified. RT-PCR in the first round (using the HTBI primer set) targeted the TCR CDR3. TCRdb reprocessed the multiplex PCR reads with MiXCR, giving one entry per CDR3 protein. The sample comprises a few hundred thousand distinct CDR3 sequences, 14% to 15% of which are singletons, and approximately 32% rests with the top ten. The sequenced sample consisted of blood. The receptors stem from a woman aged 30 to 39 with Graves' hyperthyroidism.

This clonotype has at least ten counts. J is TRBJ1-4 and V is TRBV30; no clear D gene. This CDR3 is built from 14 residues. Looked up from germline, CDR1 is GTSNPN and CDR2 is SVGIG (reference sequence). Trimming removed 5 bases from V and 4 bases from J, with 14 bases in between. CDR3 DNA sequence: TGTGCCTGGGCCCGCAGGACCGTTAATGAAAAACTGTTTTTT. Translation: CAWARRTVNEKLFF.

The chain links TRBV5-1 to TRBJ1-1, with D possibly matching TRBD1 (6 bases). This CDR3 is built from 14 residues. From germline, CDR1 is SGHRS and CDR2 YFSETQ. V was trimmed by 0 bases and J by 5 bases, leaving 11 bases between them. DNA of the CDR3: TGCGCCAGCAGCTTGGCCCCCCAGGGGACTGAAGCTTTCTTT. Encoded protein: CASSLAPQGTEAFF. The variable domain in full, completed from reference TRBV5-1 and TRBJ1-1, reads KAGVTQTPRYLIKTRGQQVTLSCSPISGHRSVSWYQQTPGQGLQFLFEYFSETQRNKGNFPGRFSGRQFSNSRSEMNVSTLELGDSALYLCASSLAPQGTEAFFGQGTRLTVV.

In its sample, this clonotype was seen many times. The genes are TRBV18 and TRBJ2-1, with D perhaps given as TRBD1 or TRBD2 (5 bases each). CDR3 size: 14 residues. Deletions cut 3 bases from V and 6 bases from J, with 12 bases between. Germline assignment: CDR1 KGHSH and CDR2 LQKENI. CDR3 DNA: TGTGCCAGCTCACCGGGGATTGGGGGCAATGAGCAGTTCTTC. This codes for CASSPGIGGNEQFF.

The sample holds many counts of this clonotype. This chain joins TRBV12-3 or TRBV12-4 and TRBJ2-7; maybe TRBD1 (7 bases). CDR3 length: 14 residues. Between the trimmed V and J ends, which lost 5 bases and 5 bases, there was a span of 16 bases. The CDR3 protein is CASSKFGGGNEQYF. The CDR3 DNA is TGTGCCAGCAGTAAATTCGGAGGGGGCAACGAGCAGTACTTC.

This clonotype showed up many times. This chain uses TRBV6-2 or TRBV6-3 with TRBJ2-3; no clear D gene. Trimming left V 5 bases short and J 6 bases short, with 15 bases between. The CDR3 runs to 14 residues. Germline CDR1 reads MNHEY; CDR2 reads SVGEGT. CDR3 region: CASSKPVIGDTQYF. The CDR3 DNA reads TGTGCCAGCAGTAAACCGGTGATCGGGGATACGCAGTATTTT.

This chain links TRBV20-1 with TRBJ2-1; 10 bases line up with TRBD2. There are 15 residues in the CDR3. Germline values: CDR1 DFQATT, CDR2 SNEGSKA (reference sequence). After removal of 1 base from V and 5 bases from J, the junction contained 5 bases not matched to a gene. Here the CDR3 DNA reads TGCAGTGCTAGAGCCCCAGCGGGAGGGCACAATGAGCAGTTCTTC. Amino acids: CSARAPAGGHNEQFF.

As to this clonotype: A single base separates this from a much larger clone, so it may be a read error. The CDR3 sequence is CSVSERGDTQYF. CDR3 in DNA: TGCAGCGTTTCAGAGCGAGGGGATACGCAGTATTTT. The rearrangement joins TRBV29-1 to TRBJ2-3, with D possibly TRBD2 on 5 matching bases. Germline-derived CDR1 and CDR2 are SQVTM and ANQGSEA. The CDR3 contains 12 residues. Trimming took off 5 bases at V and 6 bases at J, with 12 bases between the two ends.

On this clonotype itself: A much more abundant neighbour one base away suggests this may be a read error. Given the absence of the conserved phenylalanine or tryptophan at the CDR3 end, a read error is likely. The chain is built from TRBV3-1 and TRBJ1-1; D call uncertain. Trimming cost V 2 bases and J 3 bases, with 13 bases left between them. This CDR3 has 15 residues. Germline V CDR1 and CDR2: LGHDT, YNNKEL (reference sequence). CDR3 protein: CASSQLRKPDTEAFL. The DNA for the CDR3 is TGTGCCAGCAGCCAACTTCGCAAACCTGACACTGAAGCTTTCCTT.

This clonotype was counted between two and nine times. The chain is built from TRBV6-1 and TRBJ2-7; tentative D call: TRBD2 (5 bases). Trimming pared 7 bases from V and 2 bases from J, leaving 15 bases between. Germline V gene sequence: CDR1 MNHNS, CDR2 SASEGT. The CDR3 sequence is 14 residues long. CDR3 nucleotide sequence: TGTGCCAGCACCCGGGGTGGAGACCCCTACGAGCAGTACTTC. Residues: CASTRGGDPYEQYF.

The chain is built from TRBV27 and TRBJ2-6; D perhaps matches TRBD1 (6 bases). Germline V CDR1 and CDR2: MNHEY, SMNVEV (reference sequence). V lost 2 bases, J lost 2 bases, and 19 bases lay in between. The CDR3 totals 19 residues. The CDR3 region has the DNA TGTGCCAGCAGTTTAGGGCAGAGCAGGGGTATTACTGGGGCCAACGTCCTGACTTTC. It yields the protein CASSLGQSRGITGANVLTF. Full variable domain (missing parts from reference TRBV27 and TRBJ2-6): EAQVTQNPRYLITVTGKKLTVTCSQNMNHEYMSWYRQDPGLGLRQIYYSMNVEVTDKGDVPEGYKVSRKEKRNFPLILESPSPNQTSLYFCASSLGQSRGITGANVLTFGAGSRLTVL.

The CDR3 nucleotides read TGTGCCAGCAGCTTACGGGACACTACAACAACTAATGAAAAACTGTTTTTT. Its protein product is CASSLRDTTTTNEKLFF. This chain links TRBV7-8 with TRBJ1-4; TRBD1 is a possible D gene (6 bases). V was pared by 2 bases and J by 0 bases, with 13 bases between. This CDR3 contains 17 residues. CDR1 and CDR2 from the germline V gene are SGHVS and FQNEAQ.

As to this clonotype: Relative to the germline gene, one junction end is altered; a read error may explain this. This rearrangement joins TRBV5-1 to TRBJ2-5, with 11 bases aligning to TRBD2. This CDR3 comprises 16 residues. The germline gives CDR1 SGHRS, CDR2 YFSETQ. CDR3 in DNA: TGCGCCAGCAGCTTGGGGACTAGCGGGCCTCAAGAGACCCGGTACTTC. It codes for CASSLGTSGPQETRYF.